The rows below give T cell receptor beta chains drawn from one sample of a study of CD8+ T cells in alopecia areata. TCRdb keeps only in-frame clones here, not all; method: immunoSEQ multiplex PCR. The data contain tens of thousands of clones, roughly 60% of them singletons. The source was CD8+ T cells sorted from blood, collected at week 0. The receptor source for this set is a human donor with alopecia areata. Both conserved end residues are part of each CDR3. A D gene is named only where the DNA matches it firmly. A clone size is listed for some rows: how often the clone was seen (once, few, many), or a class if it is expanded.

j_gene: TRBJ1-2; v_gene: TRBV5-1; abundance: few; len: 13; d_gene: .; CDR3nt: TGCGCCAGCAGCTTGGAACAGAACTATGGCTACACCTTC; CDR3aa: CASSLEQNYGYTF
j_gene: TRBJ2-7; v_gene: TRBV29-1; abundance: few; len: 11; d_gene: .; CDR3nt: TGCAGCGTTGAACAGTCCCACGAGCAGTACTTC; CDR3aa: CSVEQSHEQYF
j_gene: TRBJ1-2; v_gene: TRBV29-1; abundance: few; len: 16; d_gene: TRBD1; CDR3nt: TGCAGCGTTGAGGGCCGGGACAGGGGTAATAACTATGGCTACACCTTC; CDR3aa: CSVEGRDRGNNYGYTF
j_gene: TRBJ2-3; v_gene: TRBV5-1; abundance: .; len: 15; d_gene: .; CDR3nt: TGCGCCAGCAGCTTGGGGACACTGAGCACAGATACGCAGTATTTT; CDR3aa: CASSLGTLSTDTQYF
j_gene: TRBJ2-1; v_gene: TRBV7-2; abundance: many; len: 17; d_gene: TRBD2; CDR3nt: TGTGCCAGCAGCCCCGGGACTAGCGGGGGGCTATACAATGAGCAGTTCTTC; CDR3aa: CASSPGTSGGLYNEQFF
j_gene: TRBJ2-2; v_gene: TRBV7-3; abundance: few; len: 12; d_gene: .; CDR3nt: TGTGCCAGCAGCTTTTTACAGGGGGAGCTGTTTTTT; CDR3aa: CASSFLQGELFF
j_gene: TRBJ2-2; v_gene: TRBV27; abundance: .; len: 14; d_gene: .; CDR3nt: TGTGCCAGCAGTTTACACAGGGTCACCGGGGAGCTGTTTTTT; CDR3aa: CASSLHRVTGELFF
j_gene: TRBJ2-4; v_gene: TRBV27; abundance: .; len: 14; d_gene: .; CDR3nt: TGTGCCAGCAGTCCGACAGGCGCCAAAAACATTCAGTACTTC; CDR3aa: CASSPTGAKNIQYF
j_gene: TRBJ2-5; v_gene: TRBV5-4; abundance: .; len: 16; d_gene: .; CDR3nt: TGTGCCAGCAGCTTGTTAGTCGTGGGACACCAAGAGACCCAGTACTTC; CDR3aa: CASSLLVVGHQETQYF
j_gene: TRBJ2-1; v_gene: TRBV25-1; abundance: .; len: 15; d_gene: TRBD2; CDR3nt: TGTGCCAGCAGTGACCCAGCGGGGGGGTACAATGAGCAGTTCTTC; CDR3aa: CASSDPAGGYNEQFF
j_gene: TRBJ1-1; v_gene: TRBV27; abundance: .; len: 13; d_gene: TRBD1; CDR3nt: TGTGCCAGCAGTATTTGGACAGGCACTGAAGCTTTCTTT; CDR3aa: CASSIWTGTEAFF
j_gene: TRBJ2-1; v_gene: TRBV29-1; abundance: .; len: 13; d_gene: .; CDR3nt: TGCAGCTCCGTGGAGCTCGTTTGGGGGGAGCAGTTCTTC; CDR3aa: CSSVELVWGEQFF
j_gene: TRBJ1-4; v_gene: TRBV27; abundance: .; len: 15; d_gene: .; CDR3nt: TGTGCCAGCAGTCGTACAGGATTATCGGGCGAAAAACTGTTTTTT; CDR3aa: CASSRTGLSGEKLFF
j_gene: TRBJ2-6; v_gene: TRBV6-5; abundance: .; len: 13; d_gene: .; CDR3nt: TGTGCCAGCAGTTACTCTGGGGCCAACGTCCTGACTTTC; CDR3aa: CASSYSGANVLTF
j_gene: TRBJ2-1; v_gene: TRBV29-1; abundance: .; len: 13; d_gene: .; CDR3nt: TGCAGCGTTGTTCTGCGGGGAAACAATGAGCAGTTCTTC; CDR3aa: CSVVLRGNNEQFF
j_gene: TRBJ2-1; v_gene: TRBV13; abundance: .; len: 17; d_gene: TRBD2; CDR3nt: TGTGCCAGCAGCTCGGTCCTAGCGGGAGCCGGGTACAATGAGCAGTTCTTC; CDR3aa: CASSSVLAGAGYNEQFF
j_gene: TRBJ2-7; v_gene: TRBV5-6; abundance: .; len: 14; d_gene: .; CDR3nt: TGTGCCAGCAGCTTCGCTTGGGACACTTACGAGCAGTACTTC; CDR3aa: CASSFAWDTYEQYF
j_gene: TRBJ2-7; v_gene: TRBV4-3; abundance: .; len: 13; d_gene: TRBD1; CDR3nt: TGCGCCAGCAGCCTCGACAGGGTTGGCGAGCAGTACTTC; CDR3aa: CASSLDRVGEQYF
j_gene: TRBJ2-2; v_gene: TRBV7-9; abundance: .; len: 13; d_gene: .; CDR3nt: TGTGCCAGCAGCACAACAGGGATCGGGGAGCTGTTTTTT; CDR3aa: CASSTTGIGELFF
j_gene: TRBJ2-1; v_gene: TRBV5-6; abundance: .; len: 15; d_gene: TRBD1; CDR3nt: TGTGCCAGCAGCTTGGCGGCGGACAGGGGCGCGGAGCAGTTCTTC; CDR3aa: CASSLAADRGAEQFF
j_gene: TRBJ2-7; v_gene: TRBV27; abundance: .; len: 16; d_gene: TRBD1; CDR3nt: TGTGCCAGCAGTATCCTAGCCGGGACAGGGTCCTACGAGCAGTACTTC; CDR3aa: CASSILAGTGSYEQYF
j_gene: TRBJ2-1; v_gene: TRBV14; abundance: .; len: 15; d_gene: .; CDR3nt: TGTGCCAGCAGCCAAGTGGCAGGTACTAACAATGAGCAGTTCTTC; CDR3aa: CASSQVAGTNNEQFF
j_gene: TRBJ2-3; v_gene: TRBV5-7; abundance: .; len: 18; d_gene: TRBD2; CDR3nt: TGTGCCAGCAGGCGGACTAGCGGGAGTCCTTCTAGCACAGATACGCAGTATTTT; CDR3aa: CASRRTSGSPSSTDTQYF
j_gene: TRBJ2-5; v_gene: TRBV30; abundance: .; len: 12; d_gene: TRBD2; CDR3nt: TGTGCCTGGAGTGTCGGGGGGGAGACCCAGTACTTC; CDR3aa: CAWSVGGETQYF
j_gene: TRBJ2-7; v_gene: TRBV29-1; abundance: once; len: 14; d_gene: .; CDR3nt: TGCAGCGTCACCCGAGGCAGGGGCGACTACGAGCAGTACTTC; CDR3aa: CSVTRGRGDYEQYF
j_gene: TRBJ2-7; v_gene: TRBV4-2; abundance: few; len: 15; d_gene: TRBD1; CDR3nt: TGTGCCAGCAGCTTGCTGGGACAGGGTGATCACGAGCAGTACTTC; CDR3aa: CASSLLGQGDHEQYF
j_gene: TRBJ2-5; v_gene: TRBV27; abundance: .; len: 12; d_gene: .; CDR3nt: TGTGCCAGCAGTTTTCCAGGGCAGACCCAGTACTTC; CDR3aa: CASSFPGQTQYF
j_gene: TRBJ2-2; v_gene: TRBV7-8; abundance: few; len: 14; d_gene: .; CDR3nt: TGTGCCAGCAGCTTAGTCGGGAACACCGGGGAGCTGTTTTTT; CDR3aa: CASSLVGNTGELFF
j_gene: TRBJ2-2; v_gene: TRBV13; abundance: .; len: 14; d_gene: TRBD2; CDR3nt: TGTGCCAGCAGCCCCTCGGCGGGGGCCGGGGAGCTGTTTTTT; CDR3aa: CASSPSAGAGELFF
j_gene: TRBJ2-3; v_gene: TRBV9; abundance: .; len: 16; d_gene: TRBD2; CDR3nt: TGTGCCAGCAGCGGGGGACTAGCGGAGGCGGCAGATACGCAGTATTTT; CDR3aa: CASSGGLAEAADTQYF
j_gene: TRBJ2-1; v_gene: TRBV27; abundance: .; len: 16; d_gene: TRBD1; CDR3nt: TGTGCCAGCAGTTTATTGGGACAGGCGGTGTACAATGAGCAGTTCTTC; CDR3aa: CASSLLGQAVYNEQFF
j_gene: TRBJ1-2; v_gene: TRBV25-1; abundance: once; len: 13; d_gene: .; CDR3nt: TGTGCCAGCAGTGTCGACCGCCACTATGGCTACACCTTC; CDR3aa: CASSVDRHYGYTF
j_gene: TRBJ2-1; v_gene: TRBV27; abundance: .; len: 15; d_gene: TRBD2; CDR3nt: TGTGCCAGTGCTCTAGCGGGGGATTCCTACAATGAGCAGTTCTTC; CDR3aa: CASALAGDSYNEQFF
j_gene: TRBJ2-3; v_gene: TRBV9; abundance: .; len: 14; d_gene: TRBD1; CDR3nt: TGTGCCAGCAGCGATCTACAGGGGTCAGATACGCAGTATTTT; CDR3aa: CASSDLQGSDTQYF
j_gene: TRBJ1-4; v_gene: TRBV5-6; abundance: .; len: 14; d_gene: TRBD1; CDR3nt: TGTGCCACCGGGCTTCGGGACAGGGATGAAAAACTGTTTTTT; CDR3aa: CATGLRDRDEKLFF
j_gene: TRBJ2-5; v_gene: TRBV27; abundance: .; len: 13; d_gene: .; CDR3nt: TGTGCCAGCAGCCCTACAAGCGAAGAGACCCAGTACTTC; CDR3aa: CASSPTSEETQYF
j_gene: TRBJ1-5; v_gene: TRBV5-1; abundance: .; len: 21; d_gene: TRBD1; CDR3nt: TGCGCCAGCAGCTTGGACAACCCACACCGCTTGGAGACAGGGAACAATCAGCCCCAGCATTTT; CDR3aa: CASSLDNPHRLETGNNQPQHF
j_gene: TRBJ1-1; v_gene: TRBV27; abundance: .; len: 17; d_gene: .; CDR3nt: TGTGCCAGCAGTGCCATATTCGGAGTAGTCCGGAACACTGAAGCTTTCTTT; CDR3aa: CASSAIFGVVRNTEAFF
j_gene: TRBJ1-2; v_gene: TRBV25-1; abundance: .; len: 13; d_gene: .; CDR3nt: TGTGCCAGCAGTGCCCGGACGGGCTATGGCTACACCTTC; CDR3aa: CASSARTGYGYTF
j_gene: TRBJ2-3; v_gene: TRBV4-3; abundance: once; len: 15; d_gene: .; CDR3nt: TGCGCCAGCAGCCAAGAGGGGATAAGAACAGATACGCAGTATTTT; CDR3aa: CASSQEGIRTDTQYF
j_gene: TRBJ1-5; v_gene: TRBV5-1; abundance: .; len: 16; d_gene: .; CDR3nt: TGCGCCAGCGCACCGGGGTTAGGAAATGGCAATCAGCCCCAGCATTTT; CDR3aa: CASAPGLGNGNQPQHF
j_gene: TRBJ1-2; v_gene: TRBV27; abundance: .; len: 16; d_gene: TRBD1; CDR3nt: TGTGCCAGCAGTTTAGAGGACAGGGCCGATTTGGCTGGCTACACCTTC; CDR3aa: CASSLEDRADLAGYTF
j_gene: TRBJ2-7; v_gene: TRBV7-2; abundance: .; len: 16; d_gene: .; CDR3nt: TGTGCCAGCAGCTTAGAAGGGACCAGGAGCTCCTACGAGCAGTACTTC; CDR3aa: CASSLEGTRSSYEQYF
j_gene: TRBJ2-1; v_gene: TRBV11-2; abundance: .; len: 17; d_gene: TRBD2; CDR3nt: TGTGCCAGCAGCTTAGACGCACTAGCGGGGGGGTTCGATGAGCAGTTCTTC; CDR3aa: CASSLDALAGGFDEQFF
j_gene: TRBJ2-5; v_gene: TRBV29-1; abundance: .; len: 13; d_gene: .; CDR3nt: TGCAGCGTTCAGCACCGAGCTCAAGAGACCCAGTACTTC; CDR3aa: CSVQHRAQETQYF
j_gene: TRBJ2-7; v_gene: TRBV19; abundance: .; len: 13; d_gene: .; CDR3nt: TGTGCCAGTAGTATCGACGGATCCTACGAGCAGTACTTC; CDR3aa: CASSIDGSYEQYF